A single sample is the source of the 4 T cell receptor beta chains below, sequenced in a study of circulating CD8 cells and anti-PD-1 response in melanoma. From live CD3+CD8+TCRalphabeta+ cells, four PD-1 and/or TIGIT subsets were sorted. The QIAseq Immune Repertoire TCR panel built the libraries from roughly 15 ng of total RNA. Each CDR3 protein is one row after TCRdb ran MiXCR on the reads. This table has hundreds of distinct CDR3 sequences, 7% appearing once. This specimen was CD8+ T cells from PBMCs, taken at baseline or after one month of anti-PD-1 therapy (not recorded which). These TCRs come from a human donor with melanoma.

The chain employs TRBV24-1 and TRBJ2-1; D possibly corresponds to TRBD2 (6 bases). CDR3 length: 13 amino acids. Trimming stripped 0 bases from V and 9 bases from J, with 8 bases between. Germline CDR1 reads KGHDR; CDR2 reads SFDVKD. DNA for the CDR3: TGTGCCACCAGTGATTTGCGGGGAGGTGAGCAGTTCTTC. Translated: CATSDLRGGEQFF.

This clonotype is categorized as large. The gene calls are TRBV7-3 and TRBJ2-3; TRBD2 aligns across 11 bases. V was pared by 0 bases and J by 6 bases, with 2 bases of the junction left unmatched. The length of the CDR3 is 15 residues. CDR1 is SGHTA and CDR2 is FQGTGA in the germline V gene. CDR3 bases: TGTGCCAGCAGCTTAACCCCTAGCGGGGGGGATACGCAGTATTTT. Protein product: CASSLTPSGGDTQYF.

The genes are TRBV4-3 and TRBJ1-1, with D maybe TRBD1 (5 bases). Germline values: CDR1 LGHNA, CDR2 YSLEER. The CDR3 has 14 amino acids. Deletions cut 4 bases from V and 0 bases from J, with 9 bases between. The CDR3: CASSRGTVNTEAFF. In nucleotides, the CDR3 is TGCGCCAGCAGCCGAGGGACGGTGAACACTGAAGCTTTCTTT.

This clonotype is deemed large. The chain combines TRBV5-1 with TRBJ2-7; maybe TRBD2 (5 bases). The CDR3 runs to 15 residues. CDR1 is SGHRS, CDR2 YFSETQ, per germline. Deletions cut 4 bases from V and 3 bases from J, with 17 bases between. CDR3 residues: CASSPGSYTGYEQYF. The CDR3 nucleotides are TGCGCCAGCAGCCCGGGATCCTACACGGGCTACGAGCAGTACTTC.